The 8 T cell receptor beta chains listed next were all sequenced from one sample in a study of technical replicates of blood from four donors. Some clones are missing from TCRdb's copy, which holds only in-frame ones; the method was immunoSEQ multiplex PCR. This table holds 78,000 or so clones, roughly 91% found once. Sequenced sample: T cells isolated from PBMCs. These receptors all come from a human donor in good health. Some clones in this sample may be carry-over from other donors' samples.

This chain links TRBV28 with TRBJ1-2; 7 nucleotides agree with TRBD1. This CDR3 is 15 amino acids long. With V trimmed by 6 bases and J by 4 bases, 11 bases remained unmatched. Germline CDR1 MDHEN, CDR2 SYDVKM. CDR3 DNA: TGTGCCAGCAGGAGACAGGGTTGGGCGGGCTATGGCTACACCTTC. Translating gives CASRRQGWAGYGYTF.

V gene TRBV27 combines with J gene TRBJ2-3, with D perhaps TRBD1 (5 bases). V shed 3 bases and J shed 2 bases, with 12 bases lying between them. The CDR3 is 15 residues long. Germline V gene data show CDR1 as MNHEY and CDR2 as SMNVEV (reference sequence). In DNA, the CDR3 is TGTGCCAGCAGTTTGGGGCGCACTATCACAGATACGCAGTATTTT. Amino acid sequence: CASSLGRTITDTQYF.

The chain carries TRBV28 and TRBJ2-5; TRBD2 matches at 9 bases. The CDR3 covers 14 residues. The V and J ends lost 5 bases and 4 bases, in that order; junction bases with no gene match: 5. Per germline, CDR1 MDHEN and CDR2 SYDVKM. CDR3 sequence: CASSNSGSLETQYF. The CDR3 nucleotides read TGTGCCAGCAGTAATAGCGGGAGCTTAGAGACCCAGTACTTC.

The V and J genes are TRBV6-6 and TRBJ1-5; D remains ambiguous. Germline CDR1 and CDR2: MNHNY and SVGAGI (reference sequence). V was cut by 4 bases and J by 5 bases, with 12 bases left in between. The CDR3 has 14 residues. The CDR3 region is CASSSLQSHQPQHF. As DNA, the CDR3 is TGTGCCAGCAGTTCTCTACAGTCACATCAGCCCCAGCATTTT.

The chain links TRBV6-5 to TRBJ2-2, with D possibly matching TRBD2 (5 bases). The germline V gene encodes CDR1 MNHEY and CDR2 SVGAGI. This CDR3 has 14 residues. Trimming shortened V by 0 bases and J by 7 bases, and 9 bases separated the two germline ends. The CDR3 here is CASSYSVGNGELFF. CDR3 coding DNA: TGTGCCAGCAGTTACTCTGTCGGGAACGGGGAGCTGTTTTTT.

The chain employs TRBV7-6 and TRBJ2-2; TRBD1 is a possible D gene (5 bases). The CDR3 extends over 16 amino acids. The V end was cut by 0 bases, the J end by 6 bases, with 14 bases between. From germline, CDR1 is SGHVS and CDR2 FNYEAQ. This CDR3 is CASSLALSGIPGELFF. CDR3 bases: TGTGCCAGCAGCTTAGCCTTATCAGGGATCCCCGGGGAGCTGTTTTTT.

This chain uses TRBV28 with TRBJ1-5, with D uncertain. V was pared by 3 bases and J by 5 bases, with 14 bases between. Germline assignment: CDR1 MDHEN and CDR2 SYDVKM. The length of the CDR3 is 15 residues. The CDR3 protein is CASSFLARLHQPQHF. CDR3 nucleotide sequence: TGTGCCAGCAGTTTCTTGGCCAGGCTTCATCAGCCCCAGCATTTT.

This clone was counted once. The rearrangement joins TRBV11-3 to TRBJ2-1; 7 bases are shared with TRBD2. Per the germline V gene, CDR1 is SGHNT and CDR2 is YENEEA. CDR3 length: 15 amino acids. Losses at the gene ends were 0 bases for V and 4 bases for J; bases not matched to a gene: 3. CDR3 loop: CASSLEERGYNEQFF. CDR3 coding DNA: TGTGCCAGCAGCTTAGAGGAGCGGGGATACAATGAGCAGTTCTTC.